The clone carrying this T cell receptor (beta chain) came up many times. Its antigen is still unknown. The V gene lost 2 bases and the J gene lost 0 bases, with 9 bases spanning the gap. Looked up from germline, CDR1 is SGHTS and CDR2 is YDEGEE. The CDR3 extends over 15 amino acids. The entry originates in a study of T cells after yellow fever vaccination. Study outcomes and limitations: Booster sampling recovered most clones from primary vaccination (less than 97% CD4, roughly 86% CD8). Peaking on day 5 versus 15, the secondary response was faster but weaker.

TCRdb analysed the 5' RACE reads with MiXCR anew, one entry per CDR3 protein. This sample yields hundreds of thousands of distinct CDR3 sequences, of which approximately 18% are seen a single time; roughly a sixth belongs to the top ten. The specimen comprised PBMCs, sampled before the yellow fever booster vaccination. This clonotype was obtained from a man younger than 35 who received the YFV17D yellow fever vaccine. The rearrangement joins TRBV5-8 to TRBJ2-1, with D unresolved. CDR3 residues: CASSFRGISYNEQFF. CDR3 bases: TGTGCCAGCAGCTTTCGAGGCATCTCCTACAATGAGCAGTTCTTC.